One sample yielded the 16 T cell receptor beta chains listed below, sequenced in a study of blood T cells in healthy people across ages (dated by TCRdb to between 2015 and 2016). Library preparation was by 5' RACE. Data came from an Illumina HiSeq 2500. The second PCR ran for about 7 to 11 cycles and used a J-beta primer mix along with a sample-barcoded 5' primer. TCRdb took the public reads, trimmed them with fastp at Q25, ran MiXCR for clone calling and kept in-frame beta chains. All rows with the same CDR3 protein become a single entry with the most common DNA and genes. Present in this sample are around 940,000 distinct CDR3 sequences, roughly 51% of which were seen just once. The ten largest clones add up to about 20% of the sample. The sequenced sample consisted of blood. Receptors were obtained from a woman aged 55 to 70 in good health.

V usage is TRBV7-9 and J usage is TRBJ2-7; perhaps TRBD2 as D (7 bases). Per germline, CDR1 SEHNR and CDR2 FQNEAQ (reference sequence). Deletions cut 4 bases from V and 7 bases from J, with 20 bases between. The CDR3 has 15 residues. CDR3 DNA sequence: TGTGCCAGCAGCTCCGGAGGGGGGGGAGTTAATGAGCAGTACTTC. Its translation is CASSSGGGGVNEQYF.

This clonotype has a handful of counts. The J gene is TRBJ2-3, the V gene TRBV29-1; 10 bases map to TRBD2. The germline gives CDR1 SQVTM, CDR2 ANQGSEA. The CDR3 is 15 residues long. J gave up 2 bases and V 6 bases, and 8 bases lay outside the gene matches. CDR3 in amino acids: CSVSGLADPTDTQYF. CDR3 sequence (DNA): TGCAGCGTCTCCGGACTAGCGGACCCCACAGATACGCAGTATTTT.

V usage is TRBV7-2 and J usage is TRBJ2-4; possible D gene TRBD2, 6 bases. The CDR3 has 14 residues. Germline-derived CDR1 and CDR2 are SGHTA and FQGNSA. Trimming took off 5 bases at V and 5 bases at J, with 13 bases between the two ends. The CDR3 DNA reads TGTGCCAGCAGCCTAATCCGGGAGCAAAACATTCAGTACTTC. Translation: CASSLIREQNIQYF.

This clonotype occurred a few times. The chain joins TRBV3-1 to TRBJ2-5; 8 bases map to TRBD1. This CDR3 has 16 residues. Germline assignment: CDR1 LGHDT and CDR2 YNNKEL (reference sequence). With 3 bases clipped from V and 2 bases from J, the junction kept 8 bases outside the gene matches. The CDR3 DNA follows: TGTGCCAGCAGCCACGAAGGGCGACAGGGGCAAGAGACCCAGTACTTC. As protein: CASSHEGRQGQETQYF.

The chain has TRBV7-9 and TRBJ2-1, with 7 bases lining up with TRBD1. The CDR3 is 11 amino acids. Germline V gene lookup returns CDR1 SEHNR and CDR2 FQNEAQ (reference sequence). After removal of 1 base from V and 14 bases from J, the junction contained 2 bases not matched to a gene. CDR3 loop: CASSLGQGEFF. As DNA, the CDR3 is TGTGCCAGCAGCTTAGGGCAGGGGGAGTTCTTC.

The chain carries TRBV12-3 or TRBV12-4 and TRBJ1-6; a weak D match, TRBD1 (5 bases). Trimming pared 9 bases from V and 5 bases from J, leaving 11 bases between. The CDR3 spans 13 residues. For the CDR3, the DNA is TGTGCCAGTTACCCAGGGAATAATTCACCCCTCCACTTT. Its translation is CASYPGNNSPLHF.

Of note for this clonotype: An end of the junction differs from the germline gene, which may be a read error. V and J are TRBV18 and TRBJ2-3, with D unclear. Germline-derived CDR1 and CDR2 are KGHSH and LQKENI. CDR3 length equals 13 residues. CDR3 residues: CACSPPGADTQYF. The CDR3 nucleotides read TGTGCCTGCTCACCACCTGGAGCTGATACGCAGTATTTT. Looking up the rest from reference TRBV18 and TRBJ2-3 gives the full variable domain: NAGVMQNPRHLVRRRGQEARLRCSPMKGHSHVYWYRQLPEEGLKFMVYLQKENIIDESGMPKERFSAEFPKEGPSILRIQQVVRGDSAAYFCACSPPGADTQYFGPGTRLTVL.

The chain links TRBV5-1 to TRBJ2-7, with no clear D. With the DNA end fitting TRBJ2-5 better, the J assignment may be wrong. Germline V gene sequence: CDR1 SGHRS, CDR2 YFSETQ. CDR3 size: 16 residues. Written as DNA, the CDR3 is TGCGCCAGCAGCTTGGAGGTTTCATGGGCTGGGGAGACCCAGTACTTC. Protein sequence: CASSLEVSWAGETQYF.

V gene TRBV5-1 combines with J gene TRBJ2-1, with TRBD2 as a possible D gene (5 bases). CDR1 SGHRS and CDR2 YFSETQ come from the germline V gene. Trimming stripped 3 bases from V and 5 bases from J, with 18 bases between. This CDR3 has 16 amino acids. CDR3 amino acids: CASSSPGSEVHNEQFF. The CDR3 coding sequence is TGCGCCAGCAGCTCCCCGGGTAGCGAGGTACACAATGAGCAGTTCTTC. Looking up the rest from reference TRBV5-1 and TRBJ2-1 gives the full variable domain: KAGVTQTPRYLIKTRGQQVTLSCSPISGHRSVSWYQQTPGQGLQFLFEYFSETQRNKGNFPGRFSGRQFSNSRSEMNVSTLELGDSALYLCASSSPGSEVHNEQFFGPGTRLTVL.

The V and J genes are TRBV28 and TRBJ1-2; maybe TRBD1 (6 bases). Trimming pared 4 bases from V and 3 bases from J, leaving 12 bases between. CDR1 is MDHEN, CDR2 SYDVKM, per germline. The CDR3 is 14 residues long. The CDR3 region has the DNA TGTGCCAGCAGTTCTGGGGGCGCTGACTATGGCTACACCTTC. As protein: CASSSGGADYGYTF.

This clonotype was observed once. The chain links TRBV2 to TRBJ1-4; D unresolved. V was trimmed by 7 bases and J by 6 bases, leaving 15 bases between them. Germline CDR1 and CDR2: SNHLY and FYNNEI. This CDR3 spans 14 amino acids. CDR3 amino acids: CASKPGYLYEKLFF. The CDR3, as DNA: TGTGCCAGCAAACCGGGGTATCTTTATGAAAAACTGTTTTTT. The variable domain in full, completed from reference TRBV2 and TRBJ1-4, reads EPEVTQTPSHQVTQMGQEVILRCVPISNHLYFYWYRQILGQKVEFLVSFYNNEISEKSEIFDDQFSVERPDGSNFTLKIRSTKLEDSAMYFCASKPGYLYEKLFFGSGTQLSVL.

V is TRBV2 and J is TRBJ2-7; D might be TRBD2 (6 bases). From germline, CDR1 is SNHLY and CDR2 FYNNEI. This CDR3 has 15 amino acids. V was shortened by 3 bases and J by 7 bases, with 19 bases between the two germline ends. The CDR3 loop is CASSDGGNGYNEQYF. In DNA, the CDR3 is TGTGCCAGCAGTGACGGGGGAAATGGATACAATGAGCAGTACTTC.

The J gene is TRBJ2-7, the V gene TRBV20-1; D is uncertain. The CDR3 consists of 14 residues. V lost 2 bases to trimming and J lost 0 bases, with 11 bases between them. Germline V gene data show CDR1 as DFQATT and CDR2 as SNEGSKA (reference sequence). The CDR3 sequence is CSARSPESSYEQYF. The CDR3 DNA follows: TGCAGTGCTAGAAGTCCGGAAAGCTCCTACGAGCAGTACTTC.

This clonotype was seen just once. This rearrangement joins TRBV6-1 to TRBJ2-7; the D is unclear. V was shortened by 4 bases and J by 2 bases, with 9 bases between the two germline ends. CDR3 length: 13 amino acids. CDR1 is MNHNS and CDR2 is SASEGT in the germline V gene. CDR3 sequence (DNA): TGTGCCAGCAGTGGGCCGGCGGCCTACGAGCAGTACTTC. As protein: CASSGPAAYEQYF.

The CDR3 reads CASSYGIWSGANVLTF. The DNA of the CDR3 is TGTGCCAGCAGTTACGGAATTTGGTCTGGGGCCAACGTCCTGACTTTC. This chain connects TRBV6-5 to TRBJ2-6; D is ambiguous. Trimming left V 2 bases short and J 1 base short, with 9 bases between. Germline lookup yields CDR1 MNHEY and CDR2 SVGAGI. The CDR3 covers 16 residues.

This clonotype has at least ten counts. V usage is TRBV20-1 and J usage is TRBJ2-5; D may match TRBD1 or TRBD2 (5 bases each). The CDR3 has 13 residues. Per the germline V gene, CDR1 is DFQATT and CDR2 is SNEGSKA (reference sequence). V was trimmed by 6 bases and J by 4 bases, leaving 15 bases between them. Here the CDR3 DNA reads TGCAGTGCCCCCAAGGATGGGGGAGAGACCCAGTACTTC. This translates into CSAPKDGGETQYF.